The 29 T cell receptor beta chains given below trace back to one sample, sequenced in a study of response to subunit inactivated influenza vaccine. A single record per CDR3 protein comes from TCRdb applying MiXCR to the RT-PCR reads. The sample records 700,000 to 800,000 distinct CDR3 sequences, 15% to 20% being singletons. Here the sequenced sample was PBMCs from blood, taken around 5 days after vaccination. The receptors derive from a man aged 45-65 years who received an inactivated influenza vaccine.

A word on this clonotype: A much larger clone sits a single nucleotide away, making a read error possible. V usage is TRBV15 and J usage is TRBJ2-1, with D unresolved. The CDR3 has 13 residues. Per the germline V gene, CDR1 is LNHNV and CDR2 is YYDKDF (reference sequence). CDR3 sequence reads: CTTSYRAYNEQFF. For the CDR3, the DNA is TGTACCACCAGCTACCGTGCCTACAATGAGCAGTTCTTC.

This clonotype was seen only a few times. The CDR3 region is CASSSWDRATDTQYF. As DNA, the CDR3 is TGTGCCAGCAGCTCCTGGGACAGGGCTACCGATACGCAGTATTTT. This chain uses TRBV5-5 with TRBJ2-3, with 9 bases lining up with TRBD1. The germline CDR1 and CDR2 sequences are SGHKS and YYEKEE (reference sequence). The CDR3 extends over 15 amino acids. V shed 3 bases and J 6 bases; nucleotides not matched to a gene: 8.

This chain uses TRBV6-2 or TRBV6-3 with TRBJ2-1, with 7 bases fitting TRBD2. Per germline, CDR1 MNHEY and CDR2 SVGEGT. The CDR3 is 16 amino acids. The V segment lost 6 bases and the J segment 1 base; nucleotides outside the gene matches: 9. In nucleotides, the CDR3 is TGTGCCAGCAGGCGATCAGCGGGATCTTCCTACAATGAGCAGTTCTTC. It yields the protein CASRRSAGSSYNEQFF.

This clonotype has just a few counts. The chain carries TRBV29-1 and TRBJ1-1, with D possibly being TRBD1 (5 bases). Trimming cost V 6 bases and J 1 base, with 9 bases left between them. Germline V gene data show CDR1 as SQVTM and CDR2 as ANQGSEA. This CDR3 is built from 12 residues. In DNA, the CDR3 is TGCAGCGTCGGGGCAGGGAACACTGAAGCTTTCTTT. It is translated as CSVGAGNTEAFF.

The chain has TRBV15 and TRBJ2-7, with TRBD1 identical over 8 bases. Germline CDR1 LNHNV, CDR2 YYDKDF (reference sequence). V dropped 2 bases and J dropped 4; count of bases not matched to a gene: 4. The length of the CDR3 is 14 residues. This CDR3 is CATSRQGASYEQYF. The CDR3 nucleotides are TGTGCCACCAGCAGACAGGGGGCATCGTACGAGCAGTACTTC.

This clonotype was seen a few times. The V gene is TRBV4-3, the J gene TRBJ2-5, with D hard to call. Germline CDR1 LGHNA, CDR2 YSLEER. The CDR3 covers 15 residues. With 1 base removed from V and 1 base from J, the gap between germline ends came to 10 bases. CDR3 sequence: CASSQGRSFQETQYF. In DNA, the CDR3 is TGCGCCAGCAGCCAAGGACGCAGTTTCCAAGAGACCCAGTACTTC.

There are a few counts of this clonotype. V is TRBV5-1 and J is TRBJ2-7; a weak D match, TRBD1 (5 bases). The CDR3 spans 14 residues. V shed 0 bases and J shed 0 bases, with 7 bases lying between them. Germline CDR1 reads SGHRS; CDR2 reads YFSETQ. CDR3 residues: CASSLEGHSYEQYF. In nucleotides, the CDR3 is TGCGCCAGCAGCTTGGAGGGGCACTCCTACGAGCAGTACTTC.

The V and J genes are TRBV30 and TRBJ2-7; 12 bases match TRBD2. After removal of 1 base from V and 4 bases from J, the junction contained 11 bases not matched to a gene. Germline-derived CDR1 and CDR2 are GTSNPN and SVGIG (reference sequence). The CDR3 spans 17 residues. As DNA, the CDR3 is TGTGCCTGGAGTGACTACCGACGGACTAGCGGGAATTACGAGCAGTACTTC. Amino acid sequence: CAWSDYRRTSGNYEQYF.

The chain has TRBV20-1 and TRBJ1-5; D is unclear. This CDR3 comprises 17 residues. Trimming left V 2 bases short and J 0 bases short, with 17 bases between. Germline V lookup: CDR1 DFQATT, CDR2 SNEGSKA (reference sequence). CDR3 in DNA: TGCAGTGCTAGACGGGGAGTAGAGGGTTATAGCAATCAGCCCCAGCATTTT. Protein sequence: CSARRGVEGYSNQPQHF.

In its sample, this clonotype was seen a few times. The CDR3 coding sequence is TGCGCCAGCAGCTACGAAAGCGGGAGCTACTACGAGCAGTACTTC. Its protein is CASSYESGSYYEQYF. The rearrangement uses TRBV5-1 and TRBJ2-7, with 8 nucleotides matching TRBD2. The CDR3 totals 15 residues. The J segment lost 3 bases and the V segment lost 3 bases, leaving 8 bases of the junction unmatched. Germline V CDR1 and CDR2: SGHRS, YFSETQ.

This rearrangement joins TRBV25-1 to TRBJ2-7; D may be TRBD2 (6 bases). CDR1 is MGHDK and CDR2 is SYGVNS in the germline V gene. CDR3 length: 13 amino acids. The ends were cut back, 5 bases at V and 6 bases at J, with 14 bases in the middle. The DNA of the CDR3 is TGTGCCAGCAGTCAAACAGTTAGCGGCGAGCAGTACTTC. It specifies CASSQTVSGEQYF.

This clonotype appeared many times. The J gene is TRBJ2-7, the V gene TRBV20-1; the match to TRBD2 covers 8 bases. Losses at the gene ends were 5 bases for V and 6 bases for J; bases not matched to a gene: 6. The CDR3 totals 12 residues. Germline values: CDR1 DFQATT, CDR2 SNEGSKA (reference sequence). CDR3 in DNA: TGCAGTGCTCCCGGGACTAGTGTCGAGCAGTACTTC. Translation: CSAPGTSVEQYF.

This clonotype came up a few times. This chain uses TRBV7-3 with TRBJ2-1, with D possibly being TRBD2 (6 bases). V lost 5 bases and J 5 bases, leaving 10 bases between the germline ends. This CDR3 is 13 amino acids long. Germline V gene lookup returns CDR1 SGHTA and CDR2 FQGTGA. The CDR3 spells CASSTGLNNEQFF. In DNA, the CDR3 is TGTGCCAGCAGCACGGGACTTAACAATGAGCAGTTCTTC.

This clonotype was seen once. The chain is built from TRBV30 and TRBJ2-1, with 12 bases lining up with TRBD2. This CDR3 comprises 18 residues. The germline V gene encodes CDR1 GTSNPN and CDR2 SVGIG (reference sequence). The junction had 13 bases not matched to a gene; V was cut back by 1 base and J by 6 bases. DNA of the CDR3: TGTGCCTGGAGTGGCCATACCTCTAGCGGGAGGGACTCCAATGAGCAGTTCTTC. Its translation: CAWSGHTSSGRDSNEQFF.

The V call is TRBV20-1, the J call TRBJ2-1; 13 bases fit TRBD2. Germline trimming cut 4 bases from V and 9 bases from J; bases unmatched to any gene: 6. The CDR3 runs to 14 residues. Per germline, CDR1 DFQATT and CDR2 SNEGSKA (reference sequence). CDR3 loop: CSAMGTSGTVEQFF. In DNA form, the CDR3 reads TGCAGTGCTATGGGGACTAGCGGGACTGTTGAGCAGTTCTTC.

This clonotype was observed a few times. V is TRBV6-1 and J is TRBJ2-7; possible D gene TRBD2, 6 bases. Germline V gives CDR1 MNHNS, CDR2 SASEGT. The CDR3 contains 14 residues. Trimming removed 7 bases from V and 0 bases from J, with 13 bases in between. This chain's CDR3 is CASMWDGGSYEQYF. The CDR3 DNA follows: TGTGCCAGCATGTGGGACGGGGGCTCCTACGAGCAGTACTTC.

A few counts support this clonotype. The CDR3, as DNA: TGTGCCAGCAGCCCAGAGACAGGAAGCTATGGCTACACCTTC. Protein product: CASSPETGSYGYTF. J is TRBJ1-2 and V is TRBV3-1; maybe TRBD1 (6 bases). The CDR3 has 14 amino acids. The V end lost 4 bases, the J end lost 4 bases, and 13 bases lay between the germline ends. Germline V CDR1 and CDR2: LGHDT, YNNKEL (reference sequence).

This clonotype turned up a few times. The V and J genes are TRBV7-9 and TRBJ2-1, with 9 bases matching TRBD2. Germline values: CDR1 SEHNR, CDR2 FQNEAQ (reference sequence). The CDR3 is 16 residues long. Trimming took 5 bases from V and 7 from J; bases not matched to a gene: 12. The CDR3 sequence is CASSPIAGETRNEQFF. The CDR3 DNA reads as TGTGCCAGCAGCCCGATAGCGGGAGAAACACGGAATGAGCAGTTCTTC.

This clonotype was observed a few times. V usage is TRBV10-3 and J usage is TRBJ2-3; no firm D call. Germline V gene sequence: CDR1 ENHRY, CDR2 SYGVKD. The CDR3 consists of 14 residues. V was pared by 3 bases and J by 6 bases, with 13 bases between. The CDR3 DNA sequence: TGTGCCATCAGTGACTCCCCTAGTGTGGATACGCAGTATTTT. Amino acids: CAISDSPSVDTQYF.

The chain links TRBV28 to TRBJ2-5, with D tentatively TRBD2 (5 bases). There are 14 residues in the CDR3. Deletions cut 6 bases from V and 5 bases from J, with 16 bases between. CDR1 MDHEN and CDR2 SYDVKM come from the germline V gene. In DNA form, the CDR3 reads TGTGCCAGCAGCCCGGGGAGAGGGTGGGAGACCCAGTACTTC. Its protein is CASSPGRGWETQYF. Using reference TRBV28 and TRBJ2-5 for the parts outside the CDR3, the full variable domain is DVKVTQSSRYLVKRTGEKVFLECVQDMDHENMFWYRQDPGLGLRLIYFSYDVKMKEKGDIPEGYSVSREKKERFSLILESASTNQTSMYLCASSPGRGWETQYFGPGTRLLVL.

About this clonotype: It may be a read error: a sequence one base away is much more abundant. The rearrangement joins TRBV11-2 to TRBJ2-7, with D hard to call. Germline lookup yields CDR1 SGHAT and CDR2 FQNNGV. The CDR3 has 12 residues. Here the CDR3 reads CASSLLLYEQCF. The CDR3 DNA reads as TGTGCCAGCAGCCTCCTACTCTACGAGCAGTGCTTC.

This clonotype showed up just a few times. The V and J genes are TRBV12-3 or TRBV12-4 and TRBJ1-5; D might be TRBD1 (6 bases). With 2 bases removed from V and 0 bases from J, the gap between germline ends came to 11 bases. The CDR3 loop spans 16 amino acids. CDR3 protein: CASSLRGEDSNQPQHF. The CDR3 nucleotides read TGTGCCAGCAGTTTAAGGGGGGAGGATAGCAATCAGCCCCAGCATTTT.

The chain uses TRBV5-1 and TRBJ2-2; D possibly corresponds to TRBD1 (5 bases). CDR3 length: 13 residues. The V gene lost 5 bases and the J gene lost 6 bases, with 11 bases spanning the gap. CDR1 and CDR2 from the germline V gene are SGHRS and YFSETQ. CDR3 in amino acids: CASRFQGSGELFF. The CDR3 nucleotides read TGCGCCAGCAGGTTTCAGGGCTCCGGGGAGCTGTTTTTT.

The chain couples TRBV20-1 to TRBJ2-7, with D unclear. The CDR3 is 13 residues long. CDR1 is DFQATT, CDR2 SNEGSKA, per germline (reference sequence). V was trimmed by 0 bases and J by 6 bases, leaving 12 bases between them. CDR3 loop: CSAREVMVSEQYF. The CDR3 region has the DNA TGCAGTGCTAGAGAAGTGATGGTTTCCGAGCAGTACTTC.

The chain couples TRBV18 to TRBJ2-7, with D unclear. The germline V gene has CDR1 KGHSH and CDR2 LQKENI. This CDR3 spans 15 amino acids. V gave up 1 base and J gave up 2 bases, with 12 bases separating them. The CDR3 here is CASSPRADRPYEQYF. The DNA of the CDR3 is TGTGCCAGCTCACCACGCGCAGATCGGCCCTACGAGCAGTACTTC.

The chain combines TRBV3-1 with TRBJ2-1; 7 bases agree with TRBD1. This CDR3 is 13 amino acids long. V lost 5 bases and J lost 7; bases outside the gene matches: 5. The germline gives CDR1 LGHDT, CDR2 YNNKEL (reference sequence). CDR3 coding DNA: TGTGCCAGCAGCTTTTCACAGGGGAATGAGCAGTTCTTC. Encoded protein: CASSFSQGNEQFF.

The chain couples TRBV6-5 to TRBJ1-2; unclear D gene. CDR3 length: 11 amino acids. Per the germline V gene, CDR1 is MNHEY and CDR2 is SVGAGI. V was clipped by 4 bases and J by 8 bases, with 8 bases between them. The CDR3 region has the DNA TGTGCCAGCAGTTGGCGTGGGGGCTACACCTTC. It specifies CASSWRGGYTF.

Only a few counts were recorded for this clonotype. The chain carries TRBV29-1 and TRBJ2-1; D is unclear. Germline values: CDR1 SQVTM, CDR2 ANQGSEA. The CDR3 runs to 10 residues. Trimming pared 4 bases from V and 8 bases from J, leaving 6 bases between. The CDR3 coding sequence is TGCAGCGTTGTAGTCCATGAGCAGTTCTTC. It encodes CSVVVHEQFF.

The rearrangement uses TRBV11-3 and TRBJ1-5; D call uncertain. The CDR3 totals 13 residues. The germline V and J ends were trimmed by 3 bases and 7 bases, with 10 bases remaining between them. Germline V gene sequence: CDR1 SGHNT, CDR2 YENEEA. The CDR3 nucleotides are TGTGCCAGCAGCTTGGCTCCGGCCCAGCCCCAGCATTTT. Translation gives CASSLAPAQPQHF.